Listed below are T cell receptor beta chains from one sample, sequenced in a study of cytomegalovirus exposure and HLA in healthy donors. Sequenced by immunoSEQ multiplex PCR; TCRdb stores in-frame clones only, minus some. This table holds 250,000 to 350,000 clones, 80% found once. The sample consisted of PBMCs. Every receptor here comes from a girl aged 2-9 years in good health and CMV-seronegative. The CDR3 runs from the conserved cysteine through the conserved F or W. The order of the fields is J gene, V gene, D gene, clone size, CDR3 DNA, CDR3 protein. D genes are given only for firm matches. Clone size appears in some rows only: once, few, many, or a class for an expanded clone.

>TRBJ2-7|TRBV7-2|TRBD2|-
TGTGCCAGCAGCCCAGGACTAGGATACGAGCAGTACTTC
CASSPGLGYEQYF
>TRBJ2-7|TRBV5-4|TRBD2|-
TGTGCCAGCAGCTTGGTGCGGGGACTACTTACCTACGAGCAGTACTTC
CASSLVRGLLTYEQYF
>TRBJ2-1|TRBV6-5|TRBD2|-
TGTGCCAGCAGTTTGGGGAGCGGGAGGGCCAGTGAGCAGTTCTTC
CASSLGSGRASEQFF
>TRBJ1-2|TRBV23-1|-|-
TGCGCCAGCAGTCAACAGGGGAACTATGGCTACACCTTC
CASSQQGNYGYTF
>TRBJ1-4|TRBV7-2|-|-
TGTGCCAGCAGCCGGCGATCATTGGGGGAGGCTCGTTATGAAAAACTGTTTTTT
CASSRRSLGEARYEKLFF
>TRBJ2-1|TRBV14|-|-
TGTGCCAGCAGCTATGCAGGGGCCTACAATGAGCAGTTCTTC
CASSYAGAYNEQFF
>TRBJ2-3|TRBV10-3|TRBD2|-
TGTGCCATCTCGGGGGGACGGGCCGAGGTTTTAGATACGCAGTATTTT
CAISGGRAEVLDTQYF
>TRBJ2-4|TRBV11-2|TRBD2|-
TGTGCCAGCAGCTCCGGGACTAGCGGGAGTGTGGCCAAAAACATTCAGTACTTC
CASSSGTSGSVAKNIQYF
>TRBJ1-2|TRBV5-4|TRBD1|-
TGTGCCAGCAGCCCAACAGGGGGGAAAGATTATGGCTACACCTTC
CASSPTGGKDYGYTF
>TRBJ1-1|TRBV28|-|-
TGTGCCAGCAGAGTTACAGCGACTACCCGACCTATCTTT
CASRVTATTRPIF
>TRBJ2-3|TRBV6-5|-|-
TGTGCCAGCACCGTAAGCGAGTCTGATACGCAGTATTTT
CASTVSESDTQYF
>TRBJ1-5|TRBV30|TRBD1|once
TGTGCCTGGACAGGGGGCGAGAATCAGCCCCAGCATTTT
CAWTGGENQPQHF
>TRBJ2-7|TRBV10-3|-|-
TGTGCCATCAGTGGATCTTTCGAAAGCGGGCAGGGCGTTTTCGAGCAGTACTTC
CAISGSFESGQGVFEQYF
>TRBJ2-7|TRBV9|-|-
TGTGCCAGCAGCGTAGGGGGAGTTGGATACGAGCAGTACTTC
CASSVGGVGYEQYF
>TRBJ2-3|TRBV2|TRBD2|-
TGTGCCAGCAGTCCGACTAGCGGGGGGGGTGTTGCGCAGTATTTT
CASSPTSGGGVAQYF
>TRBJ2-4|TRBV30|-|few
TGTGCCTGGAGTGGCGGGGAAAACATTCAGTACTTC
CAWSGGENIQYF
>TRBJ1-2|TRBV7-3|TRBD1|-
TGTGCCAGCAGCTACCGGGGACAGCCCTATGGCTACACCTTC
CASSYRGQPYGYTF
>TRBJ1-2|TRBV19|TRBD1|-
TGTGCCAGTAGTCGACAGGGTTTTGGGCATGGCTACACCTTC
CASSRQGFGHGYTF
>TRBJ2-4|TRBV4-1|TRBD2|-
TGCGCCAGCAGCCAAGACTTTTCAGCGGGGGAAGACATTCAGTACTTC
CASSQDFSAGEDIQYF
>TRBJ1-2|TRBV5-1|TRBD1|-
TGCGCCAGCAGCTTAGGGGGCCCGACTAACTATGGCTACACCTTC
CASSLGGPTNYGYTF
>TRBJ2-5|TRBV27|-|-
TGTGCCAGCAGTTTATTGGGGACACAAGAGACCCAGTACTTC
CASSLLGTQETQYF
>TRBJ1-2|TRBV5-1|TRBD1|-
TGCGCCAGCAGCTTGGCTGGACAGGGGGCAGGCTACACCTTC
CASSLAGQGAGYTF
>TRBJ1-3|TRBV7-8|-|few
TGTGCCAGCAGCTCTAACAGGATCTCTGGAAACACCATATATTTT
CASSSNRISGNTIYF
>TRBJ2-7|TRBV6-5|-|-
TGTGCCAGCAGACAGGACAGTTCTGAGTACTTC
CASRQDSSEYF
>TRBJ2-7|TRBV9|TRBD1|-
TGTGCCAGCAGCGCCCGGGACAGGGGTCACCCGTTCTACGAGCAGTACTTC
CASSARDRGHPFYEQYF
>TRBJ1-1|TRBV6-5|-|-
TGTGCCAGCAGTTACTCGACGGCAGGGCGAAACACTGAAGCTTTCTTT
CASSYSTAGRNTEAFF
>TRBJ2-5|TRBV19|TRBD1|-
TGTGCCAGTAGGACGACAGGGAACAGCCAGACCCAGTACTTC
CASRTTGNSQTQYF
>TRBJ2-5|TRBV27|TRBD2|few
TGTGCCAGCGCAGCGGGGGTGGGACTAGCGGACCAAGAGACCCAGTACTTC
CASAAGVGLADQETQYF
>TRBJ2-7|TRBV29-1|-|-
TGCAGCGTTGATTTCGGAGGGGCAGAGCAGTACTTC
CSVDFGGAEQYF
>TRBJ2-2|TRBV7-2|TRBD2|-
TGTGCCATCCGCAGCGGGGCTACGAACACCGGGGAGCTGTTTTTT
CAIRSGATNTGELFF
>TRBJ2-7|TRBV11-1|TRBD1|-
TGTGCCAGCAGCCGGGACAGTATGAACTACGAGCAGTACTTC
CASSRDSMNYEQYF
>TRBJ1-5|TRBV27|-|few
TGTGCCAGCAGTTTATTATCCAATCAGCCCCAGCATTTT
CASSLLSNQPQHF
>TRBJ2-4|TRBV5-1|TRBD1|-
TGCGCCAGCAGACCGACAGGGGCGAACATTCAGTACTTC
CASRPTGANIQYF
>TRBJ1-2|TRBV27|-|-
TGTGCCAGCAGTTTTGGGGGGTATGGCTACACCTTC
CASSFGGYGYTF
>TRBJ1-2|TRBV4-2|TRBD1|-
TGTGCCAGCAGCCAAGAAGGACAGGGCTATGGCTACACCTTC
CASSQEGQGYGYTF
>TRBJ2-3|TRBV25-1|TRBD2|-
TGTGCCAGTAGCGGGACTAGCGGGAGGGATACGCAGTATTTT
CASSGTSGRDTQYF
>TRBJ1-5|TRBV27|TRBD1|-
TGTGCCAGCAGCCAACACAGGGGACGGGGACAGCCCCAGCATTTT
CASSQHRGRGQPQHF
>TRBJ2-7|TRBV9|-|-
TGTGCCAGCAGCGTAGGAATTTCAGGGTTTTACGAGCAGTACTTC
CASSVGISGFYEQYF
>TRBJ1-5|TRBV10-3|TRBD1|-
TGTGCCATCAGTGTGGACAGGGGAAGCGGTCAGCCCCAGCATTTT
CAISVDRGSGQPQHF
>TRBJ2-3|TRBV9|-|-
TGTGCCAGCAGCGCTCGGGTCGGAGGGACAGATACGCAGTATTTT
CASSARVGGTDTQYF
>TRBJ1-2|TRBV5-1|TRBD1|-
TGCGCCAGCAGCTTGGGAGGTGGGACAGGGGTCACCGAGGACTATGGCTACACCTTC
CASSLGGGTGVTEDYGYTF
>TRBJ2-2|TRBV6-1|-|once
TGTGCCAGCAGTGAAATGATAGACACCGGGGAGCTGTTTTTT
CASSEMIDTGELFF
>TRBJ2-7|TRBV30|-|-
TGTGCCTGGAGTGTACGATCCGGCAGGGGCTACGAGCAGTACTTC
CAWSVRSGRGYEQYF
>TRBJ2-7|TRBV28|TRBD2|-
TGTGCCAGCAGTTTATTTGGGGTTGGGGCGGGAGAGTACGAGCAGTACTTC
CASSLFGVGAGEYEQYF